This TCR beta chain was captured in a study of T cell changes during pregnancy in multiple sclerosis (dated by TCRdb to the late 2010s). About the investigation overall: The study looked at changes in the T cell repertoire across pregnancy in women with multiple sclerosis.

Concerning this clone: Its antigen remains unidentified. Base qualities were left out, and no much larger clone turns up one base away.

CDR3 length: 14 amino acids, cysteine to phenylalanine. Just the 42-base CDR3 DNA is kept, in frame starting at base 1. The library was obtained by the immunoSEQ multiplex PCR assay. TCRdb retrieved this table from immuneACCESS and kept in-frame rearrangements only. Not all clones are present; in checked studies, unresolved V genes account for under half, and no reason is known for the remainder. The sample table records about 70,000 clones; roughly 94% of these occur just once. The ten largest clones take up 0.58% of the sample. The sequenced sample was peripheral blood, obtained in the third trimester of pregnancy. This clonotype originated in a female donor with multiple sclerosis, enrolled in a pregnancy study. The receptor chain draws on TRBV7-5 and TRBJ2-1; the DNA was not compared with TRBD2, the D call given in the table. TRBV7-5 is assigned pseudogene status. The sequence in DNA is TGTGTCAGAAGGCCGAGGAGGGCCGACAATGAGCAGTTCTTC. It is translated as CVRRPRRADNEQFF.